The source of this TCR beta chain is a study of OX40 agonist ivuxolimab in advanced cancers. Study-level findings and limits: Dose levels from 0.1 to 3.0 mg/kg saw CD4+ and CD8+ blood T cells expand clonally by week 6. Partial responders receiving 0.1-3.0 mg/kg showed among the lowest clonal expansion.

On this clone itself: The antigen is undetermined.

Sequenced by immunoSEQ multiplex PCR; TCRdb stores in-frame clones only, minus some. The sample holds roughly 43,000 clones, roughly 86% seen once. V was trimmed by 4 bases and J by 4 bases, leaving 11 bases between them. The CDR3 contains 14 residues. From germline, CDR1 is SNHLY and CDR2 FYNNEI. The sequencing used CD4+ or CD8+ T cells sorted from blood, collected in a trial of the OX40 agonist ivuxolimab. This chain connects TRBV2 to TRBJ1-3; D uncertain. This receptor was obtained from an adult with an advanced solid tumor such as melanoma, head and neck, liver or kidney cancer. The CDR3 DNA follows: TGTGCCAGCAGTGCGAAGGGTCTCGGAAACACCATATATTTT. It yields the protein CASSAKGLGNTIYF. Full variable domain (rest looked up from reference TRBV2 and TRBJ1-3): EPEVTQTPSHQVTQMGQEVILRCVPISNHLYFYWYRQILGQKVEFLVSFYNNEISEKSEIFDDQFSVERPDGSNFTLKIRSTKLEDSAMYFCASSAKGLGNTIYFGEGSWLTVV.